Sequencing of this T cell receptor (delta chain) was carried out in a study of Vδ1+ human thymocytes. Looked up from germline, CDR1 is TSWWSYY and CDR2 is QGS. V lost 4 bases to trimming and J lost 0 bases, with 30 bases between them. The CDR3 totals 21 residues. Sequences come from RNA converted to cDNA by reverse transcription. CDR3 amplicons came from multiplex PCR with pooled V-gene forward and constant-region reverse primers. TCRdb reprocessed the multiplex PCR reads through CATT. The repertoire holds 80,000 or so delta-chain clones, with about 38% as singletons. The study's findings and limits: In the thymus, TRG and TRD repertoires looked highly polyclonal with Gaussian CDR3 lengths.

Only a few counts were recorded for this clone. The antigen remains undetermined. This receptor was taken from a boy under two years old who had congenital heart surgery. The V call is TRDV1, the J call TRDJ1; D gene ambiguous. Input material: Vdelta1+ gamma-delta thymocytes from the thymus. Subset denoted: FACS-sorted CD3+ TCRalphabeta- TCRVdelta1+ TCRVdelta2- thymocytes. The CDR3 here is CALGVNDPLRLYRPDTDKLIF. As DNA, the CDR3 is TGTGCTCTTGGGGTAAATGATCCGCTTCGACTATACAGACCCGACACCGATAAACTCATCTTT.